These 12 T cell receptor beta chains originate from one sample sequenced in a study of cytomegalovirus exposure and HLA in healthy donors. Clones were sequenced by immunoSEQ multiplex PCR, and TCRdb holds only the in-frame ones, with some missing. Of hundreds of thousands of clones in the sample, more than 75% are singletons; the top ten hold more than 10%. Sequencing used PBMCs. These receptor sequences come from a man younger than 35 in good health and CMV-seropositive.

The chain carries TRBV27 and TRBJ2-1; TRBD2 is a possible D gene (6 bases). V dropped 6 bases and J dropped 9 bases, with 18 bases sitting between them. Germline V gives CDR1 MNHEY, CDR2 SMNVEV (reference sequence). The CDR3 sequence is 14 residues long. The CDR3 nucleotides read TGTGCCAGCAGACGAAGACTAGGTCAAGGTGAGCAGTTCTTC. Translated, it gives CASRRRLGQGEQFF.

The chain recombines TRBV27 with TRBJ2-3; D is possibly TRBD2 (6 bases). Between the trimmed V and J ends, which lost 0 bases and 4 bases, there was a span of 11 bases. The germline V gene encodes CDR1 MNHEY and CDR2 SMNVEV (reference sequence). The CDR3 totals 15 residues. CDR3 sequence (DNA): TGTGCCAGCAGTTTATCAGGAGCGGGTTCAGATACGCAGTATTTT. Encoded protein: CASSLSGAGSDTQYF.

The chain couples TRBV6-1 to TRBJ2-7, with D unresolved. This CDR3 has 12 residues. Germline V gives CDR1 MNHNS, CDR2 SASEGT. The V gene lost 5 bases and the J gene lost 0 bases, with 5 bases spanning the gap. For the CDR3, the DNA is TGTGCCAGCAGTCCCCTCTCCTACGAGCAGTACTTC. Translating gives CASSPLSYEQYF.

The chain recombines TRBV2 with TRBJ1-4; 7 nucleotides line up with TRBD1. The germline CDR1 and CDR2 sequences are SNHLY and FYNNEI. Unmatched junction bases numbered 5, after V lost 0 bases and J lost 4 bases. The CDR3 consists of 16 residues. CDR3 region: CASSEAGTVLNEKLFF. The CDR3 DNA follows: TGTGCCAGCAGTGAAGCCGGGACAGTTCTTAATGAAAAACTGTTTTTT.

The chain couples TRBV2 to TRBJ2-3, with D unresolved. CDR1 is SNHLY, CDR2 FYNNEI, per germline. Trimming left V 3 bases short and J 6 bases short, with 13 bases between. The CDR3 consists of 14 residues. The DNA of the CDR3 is TGTGCCAGCAGTGACGGCAGTTTGGGGGATACGCAGTATTTT. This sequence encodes CASSDGSLGDTQYF.

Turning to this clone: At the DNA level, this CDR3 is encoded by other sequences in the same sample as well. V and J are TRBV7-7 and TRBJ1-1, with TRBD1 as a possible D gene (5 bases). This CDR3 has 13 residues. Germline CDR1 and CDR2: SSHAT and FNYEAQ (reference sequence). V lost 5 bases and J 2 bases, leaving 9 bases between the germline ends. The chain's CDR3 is CASSRDRNTEAFF. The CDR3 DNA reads TGTGCCAGCAGCAGAGACAGAAACACTGAAGCTTTCTTT.

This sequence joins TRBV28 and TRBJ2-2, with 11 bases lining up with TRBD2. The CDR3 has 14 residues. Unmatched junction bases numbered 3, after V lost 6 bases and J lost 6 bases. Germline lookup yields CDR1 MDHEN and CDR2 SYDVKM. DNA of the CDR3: TGTGCCAGCAGCGGGACTAGCGGTTCCGGGGAGCTGTTTTTT. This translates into CASSGTSGSGELFF.

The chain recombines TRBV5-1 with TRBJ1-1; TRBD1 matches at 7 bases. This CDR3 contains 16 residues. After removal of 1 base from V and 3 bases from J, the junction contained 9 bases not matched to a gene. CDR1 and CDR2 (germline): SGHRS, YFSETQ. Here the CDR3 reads CASSLTGASMDTEAFF. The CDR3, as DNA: TGCGCCAGCAGCTTGACAGGGGCGTCTATGGACACTGAAGCTTTCTTT.

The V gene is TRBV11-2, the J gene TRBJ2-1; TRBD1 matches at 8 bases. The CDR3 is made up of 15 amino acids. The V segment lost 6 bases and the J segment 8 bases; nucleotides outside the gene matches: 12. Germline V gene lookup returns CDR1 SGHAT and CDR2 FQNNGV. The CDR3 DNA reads TGTGCCAGCAGACGCCCCGGACAGGGTACCGATGAGCAGTTCTTC. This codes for CASRRPGQGTDEQFF.

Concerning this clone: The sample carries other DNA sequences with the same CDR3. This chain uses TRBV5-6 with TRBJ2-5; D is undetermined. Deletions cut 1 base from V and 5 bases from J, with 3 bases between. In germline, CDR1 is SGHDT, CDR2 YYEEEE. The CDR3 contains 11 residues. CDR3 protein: CASSLRETQYF. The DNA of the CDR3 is TGTGCCAGCAGCTTGAGGGAGACCCAGTACTTC.

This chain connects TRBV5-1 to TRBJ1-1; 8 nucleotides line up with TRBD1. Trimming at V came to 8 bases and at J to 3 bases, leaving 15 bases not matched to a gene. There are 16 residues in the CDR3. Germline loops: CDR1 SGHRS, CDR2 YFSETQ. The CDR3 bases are TGCGCCAGTTCCCGGAACAGGGGGTTGGAGGACACTGAAGCTTTCTTT. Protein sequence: CASSRNRGLEDTEAFF.

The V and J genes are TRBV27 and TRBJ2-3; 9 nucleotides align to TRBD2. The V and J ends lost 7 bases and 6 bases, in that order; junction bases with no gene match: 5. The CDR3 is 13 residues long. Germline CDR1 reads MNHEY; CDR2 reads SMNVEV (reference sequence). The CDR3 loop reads CASNSGSGDTQYF. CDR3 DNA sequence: TGTGCCAGCAATAGCGGGAGCGGTGATACGCAGTATTTT.